The 14 T cell receptor beta chains below were found in one sample sequenced in a study of metastatic and nonmetastatic thyroid tumors. Treatment of any kind had been given to no patient before thyroid surgery. Via MiXCR, TCRdb re-called the PCR reads. The repertoire holds fewer than 35,000 clones, with more than 15% as singletons. Sequenced input: blood. Receptors originate from a female donor with papillary thyroid cancer or a benign thyroid nodule (not recorded which). Some clones in this sample may be carry-over from other donors' samples.

The chain employs TRBV11-2 and TRBJ1-2; D is perhaps TRBD1 (5 bases). Germline-derived CDR1 and CDR2 are SGHAT and FQNNGV. The CDR3 length is 17 residues. The germline V and J ends were trimmed by 7 bases and 5 bases, with 26 bases remaining between them. DNA for the CDR3: TGTGCCAGCAACCTTAGACCGGCGGACCAGGGAAGGTATGGCTACACCTTC. Protein product: CASNLRPADQGRYGYTF. The variable domain in full, with the rest retrieved from reference TRBV11-2 and TRBJ1-2, is EAGVAQSPRYKIIEKRQSVAFWCNPISGHATLYWYQQILGQGPKLLIQFQNNGVVDDSQLPKDRFSAERLKGVDSTLKIQPAKLEDSAVYLCASNLRPADQGRYGYTFGSGTRLTVV.

This clone was counted many times. The chain is built from TRBV7-9 and TRBJ1-4; D possibly corresponds to TRBD1 (5 bases). V lost 3 bases and J lost 7, with 9 bases in between. Per the germline V gene, CDR1 is SEHNR and CDR2 is FQNEAQ (reference sequence). The CDR3 is made up of 13 amino acids. CDR3 protein: CASSLSGGEKLFF. Here the CDR3 DNA reads TGTGCCAGCAGCTTGAGCGGGGGTGAAAAACTGTTTTTT.

As regards this clone: Here the CDR3 omits its conserved ending phenylalanine or tryptophan, so a read error is the likely source. The CDR3 region is CASSQSVTADNEKLFS. CDR3 sequence (DNA): TGTGCCAGCAGCCAATCCGTGACAGCAGATAATGAAAAACTGTTTTCT. This chain joins TRBV4-1 and TRBJ1-4; TRBD1 might be the D (5 bases). The germline V gene has CDR1 MGHRA and CDR2 YSYEKL. This CDR3 contains 16 residues.

Comment on this clone: At one end, the junction sequence differs from germline, possibly due to a read error. The chain is built from TRBV5-5 and TRBJ2-7; D perhaps matches TRBD2 (5 bases). This CDR3 contains 15 residues. Germline loops: CDR1 SGHKS, CDR2 YYEKEE (reference sequence). This chain's CDR3 is CVSTPLRARNYEQYF. The DNA for the CDR3 is TGTGTCAGCACCCCGCTGAGGGCGAGAAACTACGAGCAGTACTTC.

This clone was detected ten times or more. This sequence joins TRBV4-1 and TRBJ1-5; no clear D gene. Germline V CDR1 and CDR2: MGHRA, YSYEKL. The CDR3 covers 15 residues. Trimming stripped 1 base from V and 7 bases from J, with 14 bases between. CDR3 DNA: TGCGCCAGCAGCCAAGTTTCGGGGTCGGTCCAGCCCCAGCATTTT. It codes for CASSQVSGSVQPQHF.

For this clone: The conserved phenylalanine or tryptophan normally closing the CDR3 is absent here, so this likely arose from a read error. The J gene is TRBJ2-7, the V gene TRBV6-1; a possible D gene is TRBD1 (6 bases). This CDR3 has 15 residues. The germline V gene has CDR1 MNHNS and CDR2 SASEGT. The ends were cut back, 7 bases at V and 2 bases at J, with 18 bases in the middle. The CDR3 is CASMAPGHPTYEQYS. DNA for the CDR3: TGTGCCAGCATGGCCCCGGGACATCCTACCTACGAGCAGTACTCC.

V is TRBV9 and J is TRBJ1-1; D not certain. The germline gives CDR1 SGDLS, CDR2 YYNGEE. V gave up 4 bases and J gave up 14 bases, with 15 bases separating them. The CDR3 extends over 11 amino acids. The CDR3 region has the DNA TGTGCCAGCAGCTCCGGCGAGGGTTCCTTCTTT. Translating gives CASSSGEGSFF.

The rearrangement links TRBV6-6 to TRBJ2-3, with 14 bases lining up with TRBD2. CDR1 and CDR2 (germline): MNHNY, SVGAGI (reference sequence). After removal of 6 bases from V and 6 bases from J, the junction contained 5 bases not matched to a gene. The CDR3 spans 15 residues. The chain's CDR3 is CASSAGLAGVDTQYF. The CDR3 DNA follows: TGTGCCAGCAGCGCGGGACTAGCGGGAGTGGATACGCAGTATTTT.

There are many counts of this clone. The chain employs TRBV5-1 and TRBJ2-7; tentative D call: TRBD1 (5 bases). From germline, CDR1 is SGHRS and CDR2 YFSETQ. Trimming took off 2 bases at V and 4 bases at J, with 13 bases between the two ends. This CDR3 comprises 14 residues. CDR3 loop: CASSLETELYEQYF. CDR3 DNA sequence: TGCGCCAGCAGCTTAGAGACAGAGCTTTACGAGCAGTACTTC.

This clone was seen only once. This rearrangement joins TRBV7-8 to TRBJ1-5, with D possibly matching TRBD1 (6 bases). Germline assignment: CDR1 SGHVS and CDR2 FQNEAQ. The CDR3 is 17 amino acids. Trimming left V 4 bases short and J 0 bases short, with 16 bases between. CDR3 in amino acids: CASSWLRGAYSNQPQHF. CDR3 nucleotide sequence: TGTGCCAGCAGCTGGCTACGGGGGGCTTATAGCAATCAGCCCCAGCATTTT.

V is TRBV5-1 and J is TRBJ2-2; 8 nucleotides agree with TRBD2. V lost 0 bases, J lost 4 bases, and 5 bases stayed unmatched. The CDR3 totals 16 residues. CDR1 and CDR2 from the germline V gene are SGHRS and YFSETQ. The CDR3 loop is CASSLGAGGVTGELFF. Written as DNA, the CDR3 is TGCGCCAGCAGCTTGGGCGCGGGAGGCGTCACCGGGGAGCTGTTTTTT.

By share of the sample, this clone is medium-sized. The chain uses TRBV6-1 and TRBJ1-1; D is unresolved. Germline V gives CDR1 MNHNS, CDR2 SASEGT. The CDR3 runs 17 residues. Trimming shortened V by 5 bases and J by 5 bases, and 24 bases separated the two germline ends. CDR3 bases: TGTGCCAGCAGTTTTTGGACGGGGAGGAGCGGGCGGACTGAAGCTTTCTTT. As protein: CASSFWTGRSGRTEAFF.

Comment on this clone: A single base separates this from a much larger clone, so it may be a read error. The V call is TRBV9, the J call TRBJ2-5, with D possibly called TRBD1 or TRBD2 (5 bases each). The germline V gene has CDR1 SGDLS and CDR2 YYNGEE. This CDR3 is built from 14 residues. CDR3 region: CASSLGTIQETQYF. The CDR3 coding sequence is TGTGCCAGCAGCCTGGGGACCATTCAAGAAACCCAGTACTTC.

This clone was observed many times. This chain links TRBV4-2 with TRBJ2-2; no reliable D call. Trimming stripped 4 bases from V and 4 bases from J, with 19 bases between. Per the germline V gene, CDR1 is LGHNA and CDR2 is YNFKEQ. The CDR3 is 17 residues long. This CDR3 is CASSLLLKDPSTGELFF. CDR3 DNA: TGTGCCAGCAGCCTCCTCTTGAAGGACCCGAGCACCGGGGAGCTGTTTTTT.